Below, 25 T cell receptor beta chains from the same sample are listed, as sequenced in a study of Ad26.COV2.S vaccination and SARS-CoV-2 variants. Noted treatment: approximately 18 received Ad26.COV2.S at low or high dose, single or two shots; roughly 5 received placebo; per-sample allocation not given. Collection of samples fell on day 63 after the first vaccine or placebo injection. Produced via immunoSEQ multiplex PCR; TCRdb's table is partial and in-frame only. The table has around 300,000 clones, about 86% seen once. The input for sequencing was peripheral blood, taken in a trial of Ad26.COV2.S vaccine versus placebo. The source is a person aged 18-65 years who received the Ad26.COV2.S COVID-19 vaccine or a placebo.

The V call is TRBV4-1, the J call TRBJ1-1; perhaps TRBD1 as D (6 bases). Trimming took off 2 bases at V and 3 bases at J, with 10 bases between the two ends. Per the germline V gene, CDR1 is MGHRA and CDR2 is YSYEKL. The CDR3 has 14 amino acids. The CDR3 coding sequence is TGCGCCAGCAGCCAATGGGACACCGACACTGAAGCTTTCTTT. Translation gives CASSQWDTDTEAFF.

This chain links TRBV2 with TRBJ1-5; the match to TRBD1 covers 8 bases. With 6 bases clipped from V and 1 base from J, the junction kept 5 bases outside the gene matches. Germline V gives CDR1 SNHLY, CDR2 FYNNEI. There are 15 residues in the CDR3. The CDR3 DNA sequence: TGTGCCAGCAGCGGGGACAGGCTAAGCAATCAGCCCCAGCATTTT. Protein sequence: CASSGDRLSNQPQHF.

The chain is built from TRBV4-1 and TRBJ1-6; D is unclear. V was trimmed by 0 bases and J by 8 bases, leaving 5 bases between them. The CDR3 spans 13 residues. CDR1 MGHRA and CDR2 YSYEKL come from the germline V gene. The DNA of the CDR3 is TGCGCCAGCAGCCAAGAGAGGGATTCACCCCTCCACTTT. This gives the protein CASSQERDSPLHF.

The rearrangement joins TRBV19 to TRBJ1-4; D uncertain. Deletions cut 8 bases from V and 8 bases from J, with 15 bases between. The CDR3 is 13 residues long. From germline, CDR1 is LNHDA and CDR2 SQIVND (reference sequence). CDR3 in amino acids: CASASPSGEKLFF. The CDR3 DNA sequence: TGTGCCAGTGCTTCTCCCTCGGGGGAAAAACTGTTTTTT.

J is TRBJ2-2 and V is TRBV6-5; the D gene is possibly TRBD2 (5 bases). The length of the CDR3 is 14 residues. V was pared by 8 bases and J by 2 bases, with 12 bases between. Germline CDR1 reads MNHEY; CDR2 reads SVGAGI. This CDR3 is CASGTSGNTGELFF. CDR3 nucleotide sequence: TGTGCCAGCGGAACGAGCGGCAACACCGGGGAGCTGTTTTTT.

The CDR3 coding sequence is TGTGCCATCAGTGACGGCAGTAGCACAGATACGCAGTATTTT. Translation gives CAISDGSSTDTQYF. The gene calls are TRBV10-3 and TRBJ2-3; unclear D gene. The germline V and J ends were trimmed by 3 bases and 0 bases, with 7 bases remaining between them. The CDR3 has 14 residues. Germline CDR1 and CDR2: ENHRY and SYGVKD.

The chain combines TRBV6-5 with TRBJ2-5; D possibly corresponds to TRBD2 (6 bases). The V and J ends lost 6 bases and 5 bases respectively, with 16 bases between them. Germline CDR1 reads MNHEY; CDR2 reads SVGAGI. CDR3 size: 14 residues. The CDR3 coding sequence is TGTGCCAGCAGAATACAACTAGCTCATGAGACCCAGTACTTC. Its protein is CASRIQLAHETQYF.

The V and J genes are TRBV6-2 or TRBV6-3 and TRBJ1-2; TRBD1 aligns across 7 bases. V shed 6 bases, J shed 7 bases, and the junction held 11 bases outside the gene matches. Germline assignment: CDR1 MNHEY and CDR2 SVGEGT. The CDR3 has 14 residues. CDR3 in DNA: TGTGCCAGCAGCAAAGGACAGGTCACAGTTGGCTACACCTTC. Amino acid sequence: CASSKGQVTVGYTF.

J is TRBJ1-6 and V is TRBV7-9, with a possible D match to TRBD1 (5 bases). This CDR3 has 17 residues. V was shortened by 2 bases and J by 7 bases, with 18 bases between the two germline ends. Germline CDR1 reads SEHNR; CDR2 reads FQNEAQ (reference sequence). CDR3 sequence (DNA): TGTGCCAGCAGCTTATTTGGGGGGGAGGCGCACAATTCACCCCTCCACTTT. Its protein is CASSLFGGEAHNSPLHF.

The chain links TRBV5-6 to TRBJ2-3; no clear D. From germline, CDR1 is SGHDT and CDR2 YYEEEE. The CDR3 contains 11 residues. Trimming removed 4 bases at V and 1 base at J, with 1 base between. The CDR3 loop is CASSRTDTQYF. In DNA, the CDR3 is TGTGCCAGCAGCCGCACAGATACGCAGTATTTT. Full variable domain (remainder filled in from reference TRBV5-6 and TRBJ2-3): DAGVTQSPTHLIKTRGQQVTLRCSPKSGHDTVSWYQQALGQGPQFIFQYYEEEERQRGNFPDRFSGHQFPNYSSELNVNALLLGDSALYLCASSRTDTQYFGPGTRLTVL.

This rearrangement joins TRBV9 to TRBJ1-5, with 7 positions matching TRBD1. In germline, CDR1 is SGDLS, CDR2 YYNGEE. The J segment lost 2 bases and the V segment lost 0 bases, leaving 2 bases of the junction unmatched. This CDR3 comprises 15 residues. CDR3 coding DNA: TGTGCCAGCAGCGTAGCGGACAGGCGCAATCAGCCCCAGCATTTT. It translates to CASSVADRRNQPQHF.

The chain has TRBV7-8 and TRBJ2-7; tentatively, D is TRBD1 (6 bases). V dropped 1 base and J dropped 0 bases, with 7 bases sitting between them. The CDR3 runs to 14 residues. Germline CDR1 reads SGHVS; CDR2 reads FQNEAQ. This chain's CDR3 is CASSLEDSSYEQYF. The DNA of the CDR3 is TGTGCCAGCAGCTTAGAGGACAGCTCCTACGAGCAGTACTTC.

Written as DNA, the CDR3 is TGCGCCAGCAGCCCAGGACAGGGGGGAGACGAGCAGTACTTC. As protein: CASSPGQGGDEQYF. J is TRBJ2-7 and V is TRBV4-1, with 10 nucleotides matching TRBD1. The CDR3 runs 14 residues. Germline CDR1 and CDR2: MGHRA and YSYEKL. The trim removed 4 bases at V and 5 bases at J, leaving 5 bases unmatched.

Written as DNA, the CDR3 is TGTGCTAGTGGTTTGGGGACCCAAGAGCAGTTCTTC. Protein sequence: CASGLGTQEQFF. The chain carries TRBV12-5 and TRBJ2-1, with D uncertain. The germline V gene has CDR1 LGHNT and CDR2 FRNRAP. V lost 1 base, J lost 10 bases, and 8 bases lay in between. The CDR3 has 12 amino acids.

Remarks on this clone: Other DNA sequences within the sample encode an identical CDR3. CDR3 region: CASSLGTGDEKLFF. The CDR3 DNA is TGCGCCAGCAGCTTGGGGACAGGGGATGAAAAACTGTTTTTT. J is TRBJ1-4 and V is TRBV5-1; 9 nucleotides align to TRBD1. The CDR3 has 14 residues. In germline, CDR1 is SGHRS, CDR2 YFSETQ. Germline trimming cut 0 bases from V and 6 bases from J; bases unmatched to any gene: 0.

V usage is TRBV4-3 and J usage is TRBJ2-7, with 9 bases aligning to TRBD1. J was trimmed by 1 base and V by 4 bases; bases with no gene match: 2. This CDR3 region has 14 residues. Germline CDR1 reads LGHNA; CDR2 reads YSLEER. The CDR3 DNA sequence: TGCGCCAGCAGCCTAGGGACAGGGTCCTACGAGCAGTACTTC. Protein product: CASSLGTGSYEQYF.

The CDR3 sequence is CASSWVAGPTDTQYF. CDR3 nucleotides: TGTGCCAGCAGTTGGGTAGCGGGGCCCACAGATACGCAGTATTTT. This rearrangement joins TRBV6-5 to TRBJ2-3; TRBD2 matches at 8 bases. Germline CDR1 is MNHEY and CDR2 is SVGAGI. This CDR3 comprises 15 residues. V trimming: 4 bases; J trimming: 2 bases; junction bases outside the gene matches: 5.

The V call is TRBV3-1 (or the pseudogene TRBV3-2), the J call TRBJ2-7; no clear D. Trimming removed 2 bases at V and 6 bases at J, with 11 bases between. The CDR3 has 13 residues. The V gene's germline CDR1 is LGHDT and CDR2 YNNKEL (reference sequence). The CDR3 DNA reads TGTGCCAGCAGCCAAAACTTTCCCAGCGAGCAGTACTTC. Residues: CASSQNFPSEQYF.

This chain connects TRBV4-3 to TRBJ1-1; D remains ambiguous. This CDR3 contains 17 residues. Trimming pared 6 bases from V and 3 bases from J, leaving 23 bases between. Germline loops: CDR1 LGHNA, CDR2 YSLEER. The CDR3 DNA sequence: TGCGCCAGCAGTAAGAGTGCAGTTGGTTCTGGGGACACTGAAGCTTTCTTT. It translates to CASSKSAVGSGDTEAFF.

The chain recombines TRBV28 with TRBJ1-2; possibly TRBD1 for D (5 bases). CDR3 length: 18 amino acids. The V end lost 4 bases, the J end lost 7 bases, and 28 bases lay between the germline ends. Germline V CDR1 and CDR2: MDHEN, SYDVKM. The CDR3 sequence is CASSSGGLTGSGSSGYTF. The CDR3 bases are TGTGCCAGCAGTTCGGGGGGGTTAACAGGATCGGGATCAAGTGGCTACACCTTC.

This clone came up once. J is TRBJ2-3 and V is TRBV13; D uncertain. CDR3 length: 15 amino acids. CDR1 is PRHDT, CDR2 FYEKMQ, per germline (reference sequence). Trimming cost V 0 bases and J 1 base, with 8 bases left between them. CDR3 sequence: CASSLGGSRTDTQYF. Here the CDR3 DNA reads TGTGCCAGCAGCTTAGGGGGTTCTCGCACAGATACGCAGTATTTT.

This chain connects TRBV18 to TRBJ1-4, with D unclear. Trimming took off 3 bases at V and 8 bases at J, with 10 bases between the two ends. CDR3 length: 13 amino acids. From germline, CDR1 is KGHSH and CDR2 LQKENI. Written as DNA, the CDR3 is TGTGCCAGCTCACCGGCCTCGGGGGAAAAACTGTTTTTT. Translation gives CASSPASGEKLFF. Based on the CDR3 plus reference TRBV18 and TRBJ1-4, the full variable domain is NAGVMQNPRHLVRRRGQEARLRCSPMKGHSHVYWYRQLPEEGLKFMVYLQKENIIDESGMPKERFSAEFPKEGPSILRIQQVVRGDSAAYFCASSPASGEKLFFGSGTQLSVL.

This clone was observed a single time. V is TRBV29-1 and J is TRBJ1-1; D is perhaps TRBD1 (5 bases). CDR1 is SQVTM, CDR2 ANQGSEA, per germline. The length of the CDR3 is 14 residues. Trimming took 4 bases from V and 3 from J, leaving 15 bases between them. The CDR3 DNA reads TGCAGCGTTGGTACGGGAGGGGAGTACACTGAAGCTTTCTTT. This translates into CSVGTGGEYTEAFF.

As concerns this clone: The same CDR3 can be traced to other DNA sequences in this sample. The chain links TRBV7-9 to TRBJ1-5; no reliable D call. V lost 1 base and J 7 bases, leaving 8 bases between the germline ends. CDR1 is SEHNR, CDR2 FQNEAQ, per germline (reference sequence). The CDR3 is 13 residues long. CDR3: CASSLGGDQPQHF. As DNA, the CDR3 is TGTGCCAGCAGCTTAGGAGGAGACCAGCCCCAGCATTTT.

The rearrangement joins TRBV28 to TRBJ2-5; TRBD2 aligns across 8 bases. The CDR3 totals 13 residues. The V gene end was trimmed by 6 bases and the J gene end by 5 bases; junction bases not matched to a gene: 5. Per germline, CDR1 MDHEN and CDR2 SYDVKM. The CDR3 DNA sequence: TGTGCCAGCAGCCGGGGGGGTGTCGAGACCCAGTACTTC. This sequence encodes CASSRGGVETQYF.